This TCR beta chain stems from a study of cytomegalovirus exposure and HLA in healthy donors. Overall study results and limits: It emerged from a later analysis that several of the most significant clusters appeared to be linked to common viral pathogens. TCR beta chain V- and J-gene trimming was linked, in a later analysis, to a missense variant in DCLRE1C.

This clone has just a few counts. The antigen remains unidentified. Looked up from germline, CDR1 is GTSNPN and CDR2 is SVGIG (reference sequence). The CDR3 totals 14 residues. The V end lost 4 bases, the J end lost 4 bases, and 14 bases lay between the germline ends. Use of 60 Vbeta and 13 Jbeta primers characterized the PCR. Sequencing used immunoSEQ multiplex PCR; TCRdb keeps in-frame clones, though not all of them. Among about 130,000 clones listed, about 81% were seen once. This receptor was identified in a woman in her twenties or thirties in good health and CMV-seronegative. Sequencing was done on a sample of PBMCs. The V call is TRBV30, the J call TRBJ1-3; D is unresolved. The CDR3 nucleotides read TGTGCCTGGATGTCAGGCCATGGAGGAAACACCATATATTTT. Encoded protein: CAWMSGHGGNTIYF.